The clone carrying this T cell receptor (beta chain) has more than one count but fewer than ten. As yet, its antigen is unknown. Germline trimming cut 5 bases from V and 8 bases from J; bases unmatched to any gene: 8. The germline gives CDR1 MGHRA, CDR2 YSYEKL. The CDR3 covers 13 residues. This sample stems from a study of CD8+ T cells in alopecia areata. Study information: A regimen of oral tofacitinib, 5 to 10 mg twice daily, was given to treated patients.

Regarding the study as a whole: Mice gave a clearer picture of TCR sharing than patients did, possibly for HLA-related reasons. Scalp clonality, along with expanded CD8+ clones among the top 100, was significantly decreased by tofacitinib. In scalp and blood, many expanded lesional clones persisted during tofacitinib.

This sample's treatment: oral pan-JAK inhibitor, 5-10 mg twice daily. Extraction of RNA preceded its reverse transcription into cDNA, which served as the sequencing template. The assay was immunoSEQ multiplex PCR, and TCRdb's table has in-frame clones only and misses some. The repertoire includes 150,000 or so clones, about 59% of them detected once, and roughly 15% sits in the top ten. This receptor was identified in a human donor with alopecia areata. Here the sequenced sample was CD8+ T cells sorted from blood, taken at week 4, from a patient treated with tofacitinib. J is TRBJ1-2 and V is TRBV4-1; 7 bases match TRBD1. The CDR3 region is CASSFRQGGGYTF. The CDR3 nucleotides read TGCGCCAGCAGCTTCCGACAGGGCGGCGGCTACACCTTC.